A selection of T cell receptor beta chains follows, all from one sample in a study of T cell responses to AZD1222 COVID-19 vaccine. Produced via immunoSEQ multiplex PCR; TCRdb's table is partial and in-frame only. The repertoire holds some 120,000 clones, with over 75% as singletons. The material was peripheral blood, obtained 28 days after the second dose of the MenACWY control vaccine. The receptor set was obtained from an adult who received the MenACWY meningococcal vaccine as a control. The CDR3 runs from the conserved cysteine through the conserved F or W. A D gene is named only where the DNA matches it firmly. Size is stated for part of the rows, as once, few or many counts, or as a class when the clone is expanded.

abundance	v_gene	d_gene	j_gene	CDR3aa	CDR3nt
-	TRBV28	TRBD1	TRBJ2-2	CASSLVRDSNTGELFF	TGTGCCAGCAGTCTCGTCCGGGACAGCAACACCGGGGAGCTGTTTTTT
-	TRBV11-1	-	TRBJ2-1	CASSFGDKYNYNEQFF	TGTGCCAGCAGCTTTGGGGACAAGTATAACTACAATGAGCAGTTCTTC
-	TRBV27	TRBD1	TRBJ1-2	CASSLLGQGAPNYGYTF	TGTGCCAGCAGTTTATTGGGACAGGGGGCGCCTAACTATGGCTACACCTTC
-	TRBV10-3	-	TRBJ1-4	CAISEQGWSNEKLFF	TGTGCCATCAGTGAGCAGGGGTGGTCTAATGAAAAACTGTTTTTT
-	TRBV2	-	TRBJ1-2	CASSEALGRGTGYTF	TGTGCCAGCAGTGAAGCGCTTGGGCGAGGAACTGGCTACACCTTC
-	TRBV6-5	-	TRBJ2-1	CASSYQGSSYNEQFF	TGTGCCAGCAGTTACCAGGGCAGCTCCTACAATGAGCAGTTCTTC
-	TRBV7-9	-	TRBJ2-5	CASSLGFSLQETQYF	TGTGCCAGCAGCTTAGGGTTCAGCCTCCAAGAGACCCAGTACTTC
-	TRBV5-5	-	TRBJ2-1	CASSLVVTGYNEQFF	TGTGCCAGCAGCTTGGTTGTGACAGGCTACAATGAGCAGTTCTTC
-	TRBV21-1	-	TRBJ1-1	CASSIKRSGTVETEAFF	TGTGCCAGCAGCATAAAGAGATCCGGGACAGTTGAAACTGAAGCTTTCTTT
-	TRBV24-1	TRBD1	TRBJ1-2	CATSDPTGEGGYTF	TGTGCCACCAGTGATCCTACAGGGGAGGGTGGCTACACCTTC
-	TRBV11-2	-	TRBJ1-3	CASSLDFRRADTIYF	TGTGCCAGCAGCTTAGATTTTAGGCGGGCGGACACCATATATTTT
-	TRBV27	-	TRBJ2-2	CASSLDLYTGELFF	TGTGCCAGCAGTTTAGACTTATACACCGGGGAGCTGTTTTTT
-	TRBV10-3	-	TRBJ1-1	CAIRGLNTEAFF	TGTGCCATCAGGGGGCTGAACACTGAAGCTTTCTTT
-	TRBV28	-	TRBJ1-5	CASSYTGHQPQHF	TGTGCCAGCAGTTACACAGGTCATCAGCCCCAGCATTTT
-	TRBV6-5	TRBD1	TRBJ2-1	CASSRDRAGDNEQFF	TGTGCCAGCAGTCGGGACAGGGCGGGGGACAATGAGCAGTTCTTC
-	TRBV4-1	TRBD2	TRBJ2-7	CASSLERIAGRPTYEQYF	TGCGCCAGCAGCCTCGAAAGGATAGCGGGACGCCCAACCTACGAGCAGTACTTC
-	TRBV19	TRBD2	TRBJ2-3	CASSFRGGTDTQYF	TGTGCCAGTAGTTTTCGGGGGGGCACAGATACGCAGTATTTT
few	TRBV5-8	-	TRBJ1-3	CASAYTGISGNTIYF	TGTGCCAGCGCTTATACGGGTATCTCTGGAAACACCATATATTTT
once	TRBV11-3	TRBD2	TRBJ2-3	CASSLSGRAGTDTQYF	TGTGCCAGCAGCTTAAGCGGGAGGGCTGGCACAGATACGCAGTATTTT
-	TRBV7-2	-	TRBJ1-5	CASSLDGRQNQPQHF	TGTGCCAGCAGCTTAGATGGCCGCCAGAATCAGCCCCAGCATTTT
few	TRBV6-6	-	TRBJ2-3	CASKGLSTDTQYF	TGTGCCAGCAAGGGACTTAGCACAGATACGCAGTATTTT
-	TRBV4-1	-	TRBJ1-4	CASSQDGGFPGNEKLFF	TGCGCCAGCAGCCAAGATGGAGGGTTTCCGGGTAATGAAAAACTGTTTTTT
-	TRBV15	-	TRBJ2-7	CATSPGFSSYEQYF	TGTGCCACCAGCCCCGGGTTCTCCTCCTACGAGCAGTACTTC
-	TRBV3-1/TRBV3-2	TRBD1	TRBJ2-7	CASSQTGGASYEQYF	TGTGCCAGCAGCCAAACAGGGGGCGCGTCCTACGAGCAGTACTTC
-	TRBV6-5	-	TRBJ1-5	CASRAGDSNQPQHF	TGTGCCAGCAGGGCGGGGGATAGCAATCAGCCCCAGCATTTT
-	TRBV12-3/TRBV12-4	-	TRBJ1-2	CASSFEGLEGYTF	TGTGCCAGCAGTTTTGAGGGACTAGAGGGCTACACCTTC
-	TRBV3-1/TRBV3-2	-	TRBJ1-3	CASSQGQTGGNTIYF	TGTGCCAGCAGCCAAGGGCAGACTGGCGGAAACACCATATATTTT
-	TRBV5-1	TRBD2	TRBJ2-7	CASSLELAQYEQYF	TGCGCCAGCAGCTTGGAACTAGCGCAGTACGAGCAGTACTTC
-	TRBV19	-	TRBJ2-3	CASSTGHSTDTQYF	TGTGCCAGTAGTACGGGACACAGCACAGATACGCAGTATTTT
-	TRBV11-3	-	TRBJ2-1	CASSSGQLYNEQFF	TGTGCCAGCAGCTCCGGACAGTTGTACAATGAGCAGTTCTTC
-	TRBV11-3	TRBD2	TRBJ2-1	CASSPRGFRGGPGGEQFF	TGTGCCAGCAGCCCACGGGGCTTCCGGGGGGGCCCCGGGGGTGAGCAGTTCTTC
-	TRBV15	-	TRBJ1-1	CATSRDQPIGPMNTEAFF	TGTGCCACCAGCAGAGACCAACCGATCGGACCTATGAACACTGAAGCTTTCTTT
few	TRBV6-6	-	TRBJ2-5	CASTSTEQETQYF	TGTGCCAGCACGTCGACAGAGCAAGAGACCCAGTACTTC
once	TRBV15	-	TRBJ2-1	CATSRGSGYNEQFF	TGTGCCACCAGCAGAGGATCGGGGTACAATGAGCAGTTCTTC
few	TRBV6-5	-	TRBJ1-3	CASRVSGHSGNTIYF	TGTGCCAGCAGAGTGTCGGGCCACTCTGGAAACACCATATATTTT
-	TRBV5-6	-	TRBJ1-6	CASSDKGVHYNSPLHF	TGTGCCAGCAGCGACAAGGGGGTACACTATAATTCACCCCTCCACTTT
-	TRBV5-3	TRBD1	TRBJ2-7	CARSLLSVGTGYEQYF	TGTGCCAGAAGCTTGCTTTCGGTCGGGACAGGGTACGAGCAGTACTTC
once	TRBV18	TRBD1	TRBJ1-2	CASSLQGADYGYTF	TGTGCCAGCTCATTACAGGGGGCAGACTATGGCTACACCTTC
-	TRBV6-5	-	TRBJ2-5	CASTNSEPEGTQYF	TGTGCCAGCACCAATTCCGAGCCCGAGGGGACCCAGTACTTC
-	TRBV18	TRBD2	TRBJ2-1	CASSRAGVYNEQFF	TGTGCCAGCTCAAGGGCGGGGGTGTACAATGAGCAGTTCTTC
-	TRBV7-2	-	TRBJ1-1	CASSLVPGSGTEAFF	TGTGCCAGCAGCTTAGTCCCGGGTTCGGGGACTGAAGCTTTCTTT
-	TRBV6-2/TRBV6-3	-	TRBJ2-1	CASTPVLGFFNEQFF	TGTGCCAGCACCCCCGTTCTGGGGTTTTTCAATGAGCAGTTCTTC
-	TRBV7-2	-	TRBJ1-3	CASSYGQPGNTIYF	TGTGCCAGCAGCTACGGGCAGCCTGGAAACACCATATATTTT
-	TRBV7-6	TRBD2	TRBJ2-2	CASSQGLVFTGELFF	TGTGCCAGCAGCCAGGGACTAGTATTCACCGGGGAGCTGTTTTTT
-	TRBV7-3	-	TRBJ2-2	CASSILRGTGELFF	TGTGCCAGCAGCATTCTACGGGGCACCGGGGAGCTGTTTTTT
-	TRBV9	TRBD2	TRBJ2-1	CASSPSTGGGVGEQFF	TGTGCCAGCAGCCCCTCGACTGGCGGGGGGGTTGGTGAGCAGTTCTTC
-	TRBV5-4	TRBD2	TRBJ2-1	CASSLILLAGGRGEQFF	TGTGCCAGCAGCTTGATATTACTAGCGGGGGGGCGAGGTGAGCAGTTCTTC
-	TRBV3-1/TRBV3-2	TRBD1	TRBJ1-2	CASSPTGSYGYTF	TGTGCCAGCAGCCCGACAGGGTCCTATGGCTACACCTTC
-	TRBV6-2/TRBV6-3	TRBD2	TRBJ2-1	CASTYLAGLHNEQFF	TGTGCCAGCACTTACCTAGCGGGCCTCCACAATGAGCAGTTCTTC
-	TRBV11-2	-	TRBJ1-2	CASSFGDWGYTF	TGTGCCAGCAGCTTCGGGGATTGGGGCTACACCTTC
-	TRBV7-9	TRBD2	TRBJ2-7	CASRGTSGTYEQYF	TGTGCCAGCAGGGGGACTAGCGGAACCTACGAGCAGTACTTC
-	TRBV24-1	-	TRBJ1-2	CATSAIQKVYSRVPYGYTF	TGTGCCACCAGTGCTATTCAGAAGGTATACAGCCGAGTGCCTTATGGCTACACCTTC
-	TRBV6-4	TRBD2	TRBJ2-1	CASSMGLAGESQFF	TGTGCCAGCAGTATGGGACTAGCGGGAGAATCTCAGTTCTTC
-	TRBV6-2/TRBV6-3	-	TRBJ1-5	CASSWTALNQPQHF	TGTGCCAGCAGTTGGACAGCTCTCAATCAGCCCCAGCATTTT